Reported below is one T cell receptor (beta chain). As yet, its antigen is unknown. The data originate from a study of shared clonotypes between healthy human individuals. Study-level results: The generation probabilities recorded for non-shared clonotypes fell below those of clonotypes shared by all four donors. Sequencing depth was predicted to influence how clonotypes are shared among donors.

Trimming shortened V by 0 bases and J by 4 bases, and 12 bases separated the two germline ends. The CDR3 consists of 15 residues. The germline gives CDR1 MGHRA, CDR2 YSYEKL. The assay was immunoSEQ multiplex PCR, and TCRdb's table has in-frame clones only and misses some. Among some 1 million clones listed, about 77% were seen once. This sequence joins TRBV4-1 and TRBJ1-2; tentatively, D is TRBD1 (5 bases). Material for sequencing was memory CD4+ T cells sorted from blood. Subset described: CD45RA-negative fraction. This TCR came from a man between 18 and 35 years old in good health. CDR3 DNA: TGCGCCAGCAGCCAAGACCCAGGGACCACCTATGGCTACACCTTC. Protein sequence: CASSQDPGTTYGYTF.